The 13 T cell receptor beta chains below were found in one sample sequenced in a study of Ad26.COV2.S vaccination and SARS-CoV-2 variants. Repertoires were generated with immunoSEQ multiplex PCR, while TCRdb's copy carries only in-frame clones and drops some. Of some 520,000 clones in the sample, roughly 85% were seen once. Documented treatment: over 15 received Ad26.COV2.S at low or high dose, single or two shots; about 5 received placebo; per-sample allocation not given. Collection of samples fell on day 63 after the first vaccine or placebo injection. The sample consisted of peripheral blood, taken in a trial of Ad26.COV2.S vaccine versus placebo. The receptors were gathered from a person aged 18-60 years who received the Ad26.COV2.S COVID-19 vaccine or a placebo.

The chain carries TRBV6-5 and TRBJ2-7, with a possible D match to TRBD1 (6 bases). This CDR3 spans 15 amino acids. V was shortened by 0 bases and J by 2 bases, with 11 bases between the two germline ends. CDR1 and CDR2 (germline): MNHEY, SVGAGI. The CDR3 sequence is CASSYSRGDPYEQYF. The CDR3 DNA reads as TGTGCCAGCAGTTACTCCAGGGGAGACCCCTACGAGCAGTACTTC.

The chain carries TRBV2 and TRBJ2-7, with 9 bases fitting TRBD2. The CDR3 loop spans 16 amino acids. Losses at the gene ends were 6 bases for V and 2 bases for J; bases not matched to a gene: 11. Germline assignment: CDR1 SNHLY and CDR2 FYNNEI. CDR3: CASSLIGAGGAYEQYF. CDR3 in DNA: TGTGCCAGCAGCCTTATCGGAGCGGGAGGTGCCTACGAGCAGTACTTC.

Details on this clone: Other DNA sequences from this sample encode an identical CDR3 as well. Here the CDR3 reads CASSVGGNTEAFF. The DNA for the CDR3 is TGTGCCAGTAGTGTTGGGGGGAACACTGAAGCTTTCTTT. This chain connects TRBV19 to TRBJ1-1, with TRBD1 as a possible D gene (5 bases). V gave up 5 bases and J gave up 1 base, with 8 bases separating them. The V gene's germline CDR1 is LNHDA and CDR2 SQIVND (reference sequence). This CDR3 region has 13 residues. Full variable domain (rest looked up from reference TRBV19 and TRBJ1-1): DGGITQSPKYLFRKEGQNVTLSCEQNLNHDAMYWYRQDPGQGLRLIYYSQIVNDFQKGDIAEGYSVSREKKESFPLTVTSAQKNPTAFYLCASSVGGNTEAFFGQGTRLTVV.

The chain couples TRBV6-5 to TRBJ2-2; D possibly corresponds to TRBD1 (6 bases). V was cut by 4 bases and J by 0 bases, with 12 bases left in between. Looked up from germline, CDR1 is MNHEY and CDR2 is SVGAGI. The CDR3 runs 16 residues. CDR3: CASSWTGTPNTGELFF. The DNA for the CDR3 is TGTGCCAGCAGTTGGACCGGGACACCGAACACCGGGGAGCTGTTTTTT.

J is TRBJ2-1 and V is TRBV19; 7 bases match TRBD2. With V trimmed by 5 bases and J by 4 bases, 5 bases remained unmatched. Germline lookup yields CDR1 LNHDA and CDR2 SQIVND (reference sequence). The CDR3 length is 14 residues. CDR3 in DNA: TGTGCCAGTAGTTACAGCGGGGCATACAATGAGCAGTTCTTC. As protein: CASSYSGAYNEQFF.

The chain links TRBV5-6 to TRBJ1-2; TRBD1 is a possible D gene (5 bases). The CDR3 has 14 residues. Germline CDR1 is SGHDT and CDR2 is YYEEEE. The V end was cut by 3 bases, the J end by 2 bases, with 11 bases between. The CDR3 DNA reads TGTGCCAGCAGCTGGGGGAAACTCAACTATGGCTACACCTTC. Protein sequence: CASSWGKLNYGYTF.

The chain has TRBV29-1 and TRBJ2-2; 8 bases line up with TRBD2. Per the germline V gene, CDR1 is SQVTM and CDR2 is ANQGSEA. V lost 5 bases to trimming and J lost 7 bases; unmatched junction nucleotides: 6. The length of the CDR3 is 13 residues. CDR3: CSVSGGAIGELFF. The CDR3 region has the DNA TGCAGCGTTTCCGGGGGGGCTATCGGGGAGCTGTTTTTT.

The V gene is TRBV10-3, the J gene TRBJ1-1, with TRBD1 matching over 7 bases. Trimming removed 5 bases from V and 2 bases from J; junction bases left unmatched: 8. The CDR3 length is 15 residues. From germline, CDR1 is ENHRY and CDR2 SYGVKD. CDR3 bases: TGTGCCATCAGTCAACCGGACAGGACAAACACTGAAGCTTTCTTT. Residues: CAISQPDRTNTEAFF.

J is TRBJ2-5 and V is TRBV3-1 (or the pseudogene TRBV3-2), with no clear D. The CDR3 consists of 14 residues. Between the trimmed V and J ends, which lost 2 bases and 1 base, there was a span of 8 bases. Germline V gene lookup returns CDR1 LGHDT and CDR2 YNNKEL (reference sequence). This CDR3 is CASSQNIGQETQYF. The CDR3 coding sequence is TGTGCCAGCAGCCAAAACATCGGCCAAGAGACCCAGTACTTC.

The table lists this clone with a count of one. The chain recombines TRBV28 with TRBJ2-2, with D possibly matching TRBD1 (6 bases). The CDR3 is made up of 15 amino acids. Trimming stripped 6 bases from V and 1 base from J, with 12 bases between. Germline V CDR1 and CDR2: MDHEN, SYDVKM. The CDR3 loop reads CASSPLTGNTGELFF. CDR3 nucleotides: TGTGCCAGCAGCCCCTTGACAGGGAACACCGGGGAGCTGTTTTTT.

This sequence joins TRBV11-2 and TRBJ1-2; 10 bases agree with TRBD1. V lost 0 bases to trimming and J lost 4 bases; unmatched junction nucleotides: 5. Germline V gene sequence: CDR1 SGHAT, CDR2 FQNNGV. CDR3 size: 16 residues. Written as DNA, the CDR3 is TGTGCCAGCAGCTTAGACGGGACAGGGGACATCTATGGCTACACCTTC. As protein: CASSLDGTGDIYGYTF.

DNA for the CDR3: TGTGCCAGTAGTTCATGGGCAAATGATAATTCACCCCTCCACTTT. It codes for CASSSWANDNSPLHF. This sequence joins TRBV19 and TRBJ1-6; D is unresolved. The CDR3 loop spans 15 amino acids. Trimming removed 5 bases at V and 5 bases at J, with 13 bases between. Germline loops: CDR1 LNHDA, CDR2 SQIVND (reference sequence).

The V gene is TRBV6-5, the J gene TRBJ2-1; perhaps TRBD1 as D (5 bases). Germline V gene lookup returns CDR1 MNHEY and CDR2 SVGAGI. V dropped 10 bases and J dropped 10 bases, with 26 bases sitting between them. This CDR3 has 15 amino acids. The CDR3 nucleotides read TGTGCCACCAGAGACCATTTGGTTAGGGCAGGGGAGCAGTTCTTC. Amino acid sequence: CATRDHLVRAGEQFF.